This TCR beta chain comes out of a study of technical replicates of blood from several donors. Per germline, CDR1 MNHEY and CDR2 SMNVEV (reference sequence). CDR3 length: 15 amino acids. Trimming at V came to 5 bases and at J to 1 base, leaving 6 bases not matched to a gene. The repertoire was sequenced with immunoSEQ multiplex PCR; TCRdb's copy has only in-frame clones and lacks some. Among 65,000 to 80,000 clones listed, 95% to 98% were seen once. The clonotype comes from a human donor in good health. Sequenced sample: T cells isolated from PBMCs. This sequence joins TRBV27 and TRBJ2-7; TRBD2 matches at 9 bases. CDR3 in DNA: TGTGCCAGCAGTCCTCTGAGCGGGAGGTCCTACGAGCAGTACTTC. Amino acid sequence: CASSPLSGRSYEQYF.